This TCR beta chain was sequenced for a study of Ad26.COV2.S vaccination and SARS-CoV-2 variants. General observations from the study: Relative to placebo recipients, vaccine recipients exhibited elevated spike-specific TCR breadth.

This CDR3 region has 13 residues. On this clone itself: Its antigen is currently unknown.

Treatment noted: about 20 received Ad26.COV2.S at low or high dose, single or two shots; 5 received placebo; per-sample allocation not given. Specimen acquisition occurred on day 63 following the initial vaccine or placebo injection. The individual, an adult aged 18-55 years, was a donor in Boston. The table came from immunoSEQ multiplex PCR; TCRdb's copy has only in-frame clones and leaves some out. The data show about 350,000 clones, around 89% seen once. Sequenced material: peripheral blood, taken in a trial of Ad26.COV2.S vaccine versus placebo. This clonotype was obtained from a person aged 18-60 years who received the Ad26.COV2.S COVID-19 vaccine or a placebo. This chain links TRBV21-1 with TRBJ1-2. TRBV21-1 corresponds to a pseudogene. The CDR3, as DNA: TGTGCCAGCACCACGGCCGGGGTGTTCGGCTACACCTTC. Protein: CASTTAGVFGYTF.